This T cell receptor (beta chain) was recovered during a study of beta chain features in type 1 diabetes. Germline CDR1 and CDR2: SQVTM and ANQGSEA. The CDR3 loop spans 13 amino acids. V lost 2 bases and J 5 bases, leaving 12 bases between the germline ends. The whole isolated RNA underwent reverse transcription, so sequencing captured expressed TCRB transcripts. The repertoire was sequenced with immunoSEQ multiplex PCR; TCRdb's copy has only in-frame clones and lacks some. Counted here are a few hundred thousand clones, around 16% occurring once; the ten biggest clones make up about 0.018%. This receptor was obtained from a woman aged 18-30 years in good health. Sample: naive CD4+ T cells from blood. The chain joins TRBV29-1 to TRBJ1-1; D is undetermined. The DNA for the CDR3 is TGCAGCGTTGAAATAGGAGGGAGGACTGAAGCTTTCTTT. It codes for CSVEIGGRTEAFF.